What follows are 11 T cell receptor beta chains derived from one specimen sequenced in a study of blood T cell repertoires in COVID-19. This table comes from immunoSEQ multiplex PCR, and its TCRdb copy is limited to in-frame clones, with some not included. The sample includes 130,000 or so clones, around 87% of them seen just once. The material sequenced was peripheral blood. The receptors shown here come from a woman in her 50s with acute or convalescent COVID-19.

The genes are TRBV6-4 and TRBJ2-3, with TRBD1 as a possible D gene (5 bases). Per germline, CDR1 MRHNA and CDR2 SNTAGT. This CDR3 comprises 15 residues. Trimming removed 4 bases at V and 3 bases at J, with 14 bases between. The CDR3 coding sequence is TGTGCCAGCAGTGGGCACAGGTCAGGGACAGATACGCAGTATTTT. Its translation: CASSGHRSGTDTQYF.

V and J are TRBV7-8 and TRBJ1-1; D remains ambiguous. CDR1 and CDR2 from the germline V gene are SGHVS and FQNEAQ. This CDR3 spans 16 amino acids. Trimming removed 0 bases from V and 5 bases from J, with 16 bases in between. The CDR3 loop reads CASSLAIGGEATEAFF. CDR3 bases: TGTGCCAGCAGCTTAGCGATCGGCGGGGAGGCGACTGAAGCTTTCTTT.

This clone is a singleton in its sample. The V gene is TRBV2, the J gene TRBJ1-2; TRBD1 might be the D (5 bases). CDR1 is SNHLY, CDR2 FYNNEI, per germline. CDR3 size: 13 residues. Trimming pared 4 bases from V and 3 bases from J, leaving 9 bases between. The CDR3 DNA reads as TGTGCCAGCAGTGTTCGGGGGGACTATGGCTACACCTTC. This sequence encodes CASSVRGDYGYTF.

This chain connects TRBV11-2 to TRBJ2-7; maybe TRBD2 (6 bases). CDR1 SGHAT and CDR2 FQNNGV come from the germline V gene. Trimming removed 5 bases at V and 7 bases at J, with 15 bases between. The length of the CDR3 is 13 residues. The CDR3 region has the DNA TGTGCCAGCAGCCTTGGTCGGGCGGGGGAGCAGTACTTC. Protein product: CASSLGRAGEQYF.

The sample holds a few counts of this clone. The genes are TRBV27 and TRBJ2-7, with TRBD2 matching 13 bases. From germline, CDR1 is MNHEY and CDR2 SMNVEV (reference sequence). This CDR3 is 14 amino acids long. J was trimmed by 7 bases and V by 5 bases; bases with no gene match: 5. The CDR3 DNA reads TGTGCCAGCAGTGGGACTAGCGGGATGTCTGAGCAGTACTTC. Its translation is CASSGTSGMSEQYF.

The DNA for the CDR3 is TGCGCCAGCAGCTTGGGGGGACAGGGAGGCACTGAAGCTTTCTTT. Its protein product is CASSLGGQGGTEAFF. The rearrangement uses TRBV5-1 and TRBJ1-1; 9 bases fit TRBD1. V lost 0 bases to trimming and J lost 4 bases; unmatched junction nucleotides: 4. This CDR3 has 15 residues. The germline V gene encodes CDR1 SGHRS and CDR2 YFSETQ.

This chain links TRBV18 with TRBJ1-2, with 8 bases identical to TRBD1. The CDR3 has 17 amino acids. V was pared by 1 base and J by 2 bases, with 9 bases of the junction left unmatched. The germline CDR1 and CDR2 sequences are KGHSH and LQKENI. The CDR3 loop reads CASSPRPPGGENYGYTF. In nucleotides, the CDR3 is TGTGCCAGCTCACCACGGCCCCCAGGGGGCGAGAACTATGGCTACACCTTC.

The chain is built from TRBV12-5 and TRBJ1-1; perhaps TRBD1 as D (5 bases). Germline CDR1 and CDR2: LGHNT and FRNRAP. This CDR3 spans 15 amino acids. V lost 0 bases and J 1 base, leaving 9 bases between the germline ends. The CDR3 sequence is CASGLVRRENTEAFF. The CDR3 region has the DNA TGTGCTAGTGGTTTGGTACGCAGGGAGAACACTGAAGCTTTCTTT.

V and J are TRBV5-5 and TRBJ1-1; tentatively, D is TRBD1 (6 bases). The V and J ends lost 3 bases and 2 bases respectively, with 20 bases between them. The CDR3 totals 17 residues. Germline loops: CDR1 SGHKS, CDR2 YYEKEE (reference sequence). The CDR3 nucleotides are TGTGCCAGCAGCTCCTTACCGGGACAAAAATCTAACACTGAAGCTTTCTTT. It encodes CASSSLPGQKSNTEAFF.

The genes are TRBV4-1 and TRBJ1-2; TRBD1 aligns across 7 bases. Germline V gene sequence: CDR1 MGHRA, CDR2 YSYEKL. The CDR3 loop spans 13 amino acids. V lost 5 bases to trimming and J lost 4 bases; unmatched junction nucleotides: 4. The CDR3 is CASSSGQVYGYTF. Written as DNA, the CDR3 is TGCGCCAGCAGCTCCGGACAGGTCTATGGCTACACCTTC.

The chain employs TRBV19 and TRBJ1-6, with TRBD1 matching 7 bases. This CDR3 is 14 amino acids long. CDR1 is LNHDA, CDR2 SQIVND, per germline (reference sequence). The trim removed 10 bases at V and 14 bases at J, leaving 17 bases unmatched. The CDR3: CATTRDSSSRTLHF. The CDR3 coding sequence is TGTGCCACCACGAGGGACAGTTCAAGTAGGACCCTCCACTTT.